One sample yielded the 12 T cell receptor beta chains listed below, sequenced in a study of low-dose radiotherapy and immunotherapy resistance in tumors. Both TCRalpha and TCRbeta chains were reverse transcribed with V-gene-specific primers. TCRs were put through roughly 19 PCR cycles of amplification with Phusion. A constant-region primer and the V-primer adapter served as the primer pair. Using its own MiXCR run on the reads, TCRdb lists one record per CDR3 protein. The data contain about 11,000 distinct CDR3 sequences, 40% to 65% of them singletons. These receptors were taken from a human donor with advanced metastatic prostate, ovarian, gallbladder or colorectal cancer (not recorded which). This table probably holds off-target reads from a library built for another chain.

This clonotype was detected a few times. The chain uses TRBV13 and TRBJ1-3, with D maybe TRBD1 (5 bases). V lost 0 bases, J lost 0 bases, and 6 bases lay in between. Per germline, CDR1 PRHDT and CDR2 FYEKMQ (reference sequence). This CDR3 is built from 15 residues. This chain's CDR3 is CASSLGQGSGNTIYF. The CDR3 DNA reads TGTGCCAGCAGCTTAGGTCAGGGCTCTGGAAACACCATATATTTT.

The chain employs TRBV12-3 or TRBV12-4 and TRBJ2-3; D gene ambiguous. V lost 4 bases to trimming and J lost 0 bases, with 2 bases between them. This CDR3 contains 12 residues. This chain's CDR3 is CASSSSTDTQYF. CDR3 DNA sequence: TGTGCCAGCAGTTCTAGCACAGATACGCAGTATTTT.

The chain is built from TRBV14 and TRBJ1-1; D is perhaps TRBD1 (6 bases). Trimming took off 0 bases at V and 3 bases at J, with 23 bases between the two ends. Germline-derived CDR1 and CDR2 are SGHDN and FVKESK. The CDR3 loop spans 19 amino acids. In DNA, the CDR3 is TGTGCCAGCAGCCAAGAGCTGGGCAGTTTAGGGGGTCGGGACACTGAAGCTTTCTTT. Protein: CASSQELGSLGGRDTEAFF.

This clonotype showed up just a few times. The chain employs TRBV12-3 or TRBV12-4 and TRBJ2-1; 9 bases align to TRBD2. This CDR3 region has 18 residues. Trimming cost V 1 base and J 6 bases; bases outside gene matches: 13. The CDR3 spells CASSLDLAGGVVFNEQFF. Written as DNA, the CDR3 is TGTGCCAGCAGTTTAGATCTGGCGGGAGGGGTGGTGTTCAATGAGCAGTTCTTC.

The CDR3 bases are TGCAGCGTTGACAGTGCGGAGACCCAGTACTTC. It translates to CSVDSAETQYF. The V and J genes are TRBV29-1 and TRBJ2-5; D is ambiguous. CDR1 is SQVTM and CDR2 is ANQGSEA in the germline V gene. Trimming left V 3 bases short and J 5 bases short, with 7 bases between. This CDR3 has 11 residues.

This chain joins TRBV29-1 and TRBJ2-7; D is unresolved. CDR1 is SQVTM and CDR2 is ANQGSEA in the germline V gene. V was trimmed by 4 bases and J by 0 bases, leaving 7 bases between them. The CDR3 covers 12 residues. Here the CDR3 reads CSVVSGSYEQYF. The CDR3 DNA follows: TGCAGCGTTGTTTCAGGCTCCTACGAGCAGTACTTC.

The rearrangement uses TRBV20-1 and TRBJ2-2; possibly TRBD1 for D (6 bases). The germline V and J ends were trimmed by 4 bases and 2 bases, with 23 bases remaining between them. Germline V gene lookup returns CDR1 DFQATT and CDR2 SNEGSKA (reference sequence). This CDR3 is 18 amino acids long. In DNA form, the CDR3 reads TGCAGTGCTATGGGGTATTCCGGGCAGGGGATAAACACCGGGGAGCTGTTTTTT. Its translation is CSAMGYSGQGINTGELFF.

V and J are TRBV24-1 and TRBJ2-2; 12 nucleotides agree with TRBD2. The CDR3 runs to 17 residues. Per the germline V gene, CDR1 is KGHDR and CDR2 is SFDVKD. Trimming at V came to 3 bases and at J to 2 bases, leaving 3 bases not matched to a gene. CDR3 protein: CATSDPTSGGNTGELFF. The CDR3 DNA reads as TGTGCCACCAGTGATCCGACTAGCGGGGGAAACACCGGGGAGCTGTTTTTT.

This clonotype has a handful of counts. The chain uses TRBV18 and TRBJ2-7, with 10 bases matching TRBD1. Trimming took 3 bases from V and 2 from J; bases not matched to a gene: 4. The CDR3 loop spans 15 amino acids. CDR1 and CDR2 from the germline V gene are KGHSH and LQKENI. The chain's CDR3 is CASSPGQGPTYEQYF. The CDR3 DNA sequence: TGTGCCAGCTCACCGGGACAGGGGCCCACCTACGAGCAGTACTTC.

This clonotype came up a few times. The chain has TRBV29-1 and TRBJ2-6; no clear D. The germline V gene encodes CDR1 SQVTM and CDR2 ANQGSEA. There are 14 residues in the CDR3. V gave up 1 base and J gave up 3 bases, with 7 bases separating them. CDR3 region: CSVEGADGANVLTF. The CDR3 region has the DNA TGCAGCGTTGAAGGGGCGGATGGGGCCAACGTCCTGACTTTC.

The V call is TRBV5-4, the J call TRBJ2-1; 12 nucleotides agree with TRBD2. The length of the CDR3 is 16 residues. With 4 bases clipped from V and 4 bases from J, the junction kept 6 bases outside the gene matches. Germline values: CDR1 SGHNT, CDR2 YYREEE (reference sequence). DNA of the CDR3: TGTGCCAGCAGCCCGTCTAGCGGGGGGGCTTACAATGAGCAGTTCTTC. Its translation: CASSPSSGGAYNEQFF. Full variable domain (remainder filled in from reference TRBV5-4 and TRBJ2-1): ETGVTQSPTHLIKTRGQQVTLRCSSQSGHNTVSWYQQALGQGPQFIFQYYREEENGRGNFPPRFSGLQFPNYSSELNVNALELDDSALYLCASSPSSGGAYNEQFFGPGTRLTVL.

The table lists this clonotype with a count of one. The chain couples TRBV20-1 to TRBJ2-5; 8 nucleotides match TRBD1. This CDR3 comprises 13 residues. J gave up 4 bases and V 2 bases, and 3 bases lay outside the gene matches. CDR1 and CDR2 from the germline V gene are DFQATT and SNEGSKA (reference sequence). The DNA of the CDR3 is TGCAGTGCTAGACAGGGGGCCGTAGAGACCCAGTACTTC. Its translation: CSARQGAVETQYF.